The 8 T cell receptor beta chains presented below share a single source sample, sequenced in a study of response to subunit inactivated influenza vaccine. TCRdb reprocessed the RT-PCR reads via MiXCR and lists one record per CDR3 protein. The data show about 610,000 distinct CDR3 sequences, about 14% seen once. Specimen: PBMCs from blood, collected roughly 12 days after vaccination. These receptor sequences come from a man in his fifties or sixties who received an inactivated influenza vaccine.

The chain uses TRBV15 and TRBJ2-7, with 7 bases fitting TRBD2. Losses at the gene ends were 5 bases for V and 0 bases for J; bases not matched to a gene: 13. This CDR3 contains 17 residues. CDR1 is LNHNV and CDR2 is YYDKDF in the germline V gene (reference sequence). The CDR3 spells CATSGYLAGHSSYEQYF. CDR3 coding DNA: TGTGCCACCAGCGGATATTTAGCGGGCCACAGCTCCTACGAGCAGTACTTC.

This clonotype has more than one count but fewer than ten. The chain couples TRBV5-1 to TRBJ2-1; 7 nucleotides match TRBD2. V was clipped by 1 base and J by 16 bases; unmatched bases: 11. CDR3 length: 13 amino acids. Germline CDR1 and CDR2: SGHRS and YFSETQ. In DNA, the CDR3 is TGCGCCAGCAGCTTGAACCCGACGACTAGCTATTTCTTC. Translated: CASSLNPTTSYFF.

The chain carries TRBV4-2 and TRBJ2-3; 7 positions agree with TRBD2. Trimming cost V 0 bases and J 3 bases; bases outside gene matches: 9. Germline CDR1 and CDR2: LGHNA and YNFKEQ. The CDR3 length is 17 residues. The CDR3 DNA reads as TGTGCCAGCAGCCAAGAATCAGGACTAGAGATAACAGATACGCAGTATTTT. It codes for CASSQESGLEITDTQYF.

The genes are TRBV3-1 and TRBJ2-1, with 11 positions matching TRBD2. Germline V lookup: CDR1 LGHDT, CDR2 YNNKEL (reference sequence). V trimming: 5 bases; J trimming: 9 bases; junction bases outside the gene matches: 6. The CDR3 sequence is 14 residues long. Here the CDR3 DNA reads TGTGCCAGCAGCTTTAGCGGGGGGGCCACTGAGCAGTTCTTC. This translates into CASSFSGGATEQFF.

The sample holds a few counts of this clonotype. J is TRBJ2-5 and V is TRBV7-2; the match to TRBD2 covers 12 bases. The CDR3 covers 16 residues. The V gene end was trimmed by 5 bases and the J gene end by 2 bases; junction bases not matched to a gene: 6. Germline CDR1 reads SGHTA; CDR2 reads FQGNSA. The CDR3: CASSQWTSGNQETQYF. In nucleotides, the CDR3 is TGTGCCAGCAGCCAATGGACTAGCGGGAATCAAGAGACCCAGTACTTC.

This clonotype was recorded a few times. This chain links TRBV6-2 or TRBV6-3 with TRBJ2-1, with D perhaps TRBD2 (6 bases). This CDR3 comprises 20 residues. V lost 0 bases and J lost 15, with 36 bases in between. In germline, CDR1 is MNHEY, CDR2 SVGEGT. The CDR3 DNA reads TGTGCCAGCAGTTACTCCGACAACTTATCCCCCAGTTTGCCCTTGGGGGGAAGGTTCTTC. This gives the protein CASSYSDNLSPSLPLGGRFF.

The chain links TRBV13 to TRBJ1-3; TRBD1 matches 8 bases. V lost 5 bases, J lost 9 bases, and 30 bases stayed unmatched. In germline, CDR1 is PRHDT, CDR2 FYEKMQ (reference sequence). The CDR3 covers 21 residues. The DNA of the CDR3 is TGTGCCAGCAGCCGGATACCGGGCGCCGAGAGTATAACAGGGGGAAAAAGCACCATATATTTT. This translates into CASSRIPGAESITGGKSTIYF.

There are a few counts of this clonotype. This sequence joins TRBV11-2 and TRBJ2-1, with 9 bases aligning to TRBD2. Germline CDR1 and CDR2: SGHAT and FQNNGV. V dropped 5 bases and J dropped 4; count of bases not matched to a gene: 6. CDR3 length equals 15 residues. The CDR3 protein is CASSPASGEYNEQFF. CDR3 nucleotide sequence: TGTGCCAGCAGCCCCGCTAGCGGGGAATACAATGAGCAGTTCTTC.